The source of this TCR beta chain is a study of OX40 agonist ivuxolimab in advanced cancers. This table comes from immunoSEQ multiplex PCR, and its TCRdb copy is limited to in-frame clones, with some not included. Of under 45,000 clones listed, about 78% are singletons. Germline values: CDR1 SNHLY, CDR2 FYNNEI. V lost 2 bases, J lost 4 bases, and 8 bases stayed unmatched. The CDR3 contains 19 residues. This TCR derives from an adult with an advanced solid tumor such as melanoma, head and neck, liver or kidney cancer. Sequenced material: CD4+ or CD8+ T cells sorted from blood, taken in a trial of the OX40 agonist ivuxolimab. This sequence joins TRBV2 and TRBJ2-2; 15 nucleotides agree with TRBD2. The CDR3 spells CASSEIWTSGRGRTGELFF. Here the CDR3 DNA reads TGTGCCAGCAGTGAAATTTGGACTAGCGGGAGGGGTCGCACCGGGGAGCTGTTTTTT.